This entry concerns a single T cell receptor beta chain. These data originate in a study of blood T cell repertoires in COVID-19. For the study at large: COVID-19 samples, acute and convalescent, were from the United States, Italy and Spain.

Source study methods: Amplification with reference gene primers provided the estimates of nucleated cell counts. Profiled with immunoSEQ multiplex PCR; TCRdb holds only in-frame clones, not every one. That table gives V, J and clone size, and the DNA gave D and trimming. The sample consists of roughly 400,000 clones, around 92% of them appearing once. The participants were between roughly 18 and 100 years old and came from about two dozen US areas. The CDR3 contains 11 residues. Germline lookup yields CDR1 GTSNPN and CDR2 SVGIG (reference sequence). Sample: PBMCs or T cells enriched from blood (not recorded which). The chain carries TRBV30 and TRBJ1-1; D perhaps matches TRBD1 (5 bases). The clonotype originates from a woman aged 30 to 39 who had recovered from COVID-19. CDR3 amino acids: CVLGENTEAFF. The CDR3 DNA is TGTGTCTTAGGGGAGAACACTGAAGCTTTCTTT.